Shown below are 30 T cell receptor beta chains from a single sample sequenced in a study of cytotoxic CD8 clonotypes in ibrutinib-treated CLL. TCRdb keeps only in-frame clones here, not all; method: immunoSEQ multiplex PCR. Among around 310,000 clones listed, almost 80% were seen once. Sample: PBMCs, taken before ibrutinib treatment. These receptors all stem from a human donor with chronic lymphocytic leukemia.

The chain uses TRBV14 and TRBJ2-5, with D perhaps matching TRBD2 (5 bases). Germline CDR1 SGHDN, CDR2 FVKESK. CDR3 length: 15 amino acids. Trimming stripped 1 base from V and 11 bases from J, with 20 bases between. The CDR3 is CASSQALQRAAAQYF. CDR3 sequence (DNA): TGTGCCAGCAGCCAAGCCCTCCAACGGGCAGCGGCTCAGTACTTC.

V gene TRBV5-1 combines with J gene TRBJ2-4, with 8 bases matching TRBD2. The length of the CDR3 is 14 residues. Germline values: CDR1 SGHRS, CDR2 YFSETQ. V lost 1 base to trimming and J lost 6 bases; unmatched junction nucleotides: 3. CDR3 bases: TGCGCCAGCAGCTTGAGCGCGGGGGGAAACATTCAGTACTTC. Translation: CASSLSAGGNIQYF.

J is TRBJ2-7 and V is TRBV10-3, with D tentatively TRBD1 (6 bases). Deletions cut 4 bases from V and 0 bases from J, with 13 bases between. This CDR3 region has 15 residues. Germline CDR1 reads ENHRY; CDR2 reads SYGVKD. The CDR3 DNA reads as TGTGCCATCAGTGCCGACAGGTTCTTCTCCTACGAGCAGTACTTC. It translates to CAISADRFFSYEQYF.

This clone has just one count. This chain connects TRBV7-2 to TRBJ2-3, with D hard to call. This CDR3 contains 14 residues. V lost 3 bases to trimming and J lost 2 bases, with 9 bases between them. CDR1 and CDR2 (germline): SGHTA, FQGNSA. This CDR3 reads CASSFNPATDTQYF. In DNA, the CDR3 is TGTGCCAGCAGCTTCAACCCTGCCACAGATACGCAGTATTTT.

This chain joins TRBV4-2 and TRBJ2-3; 9 bases map to TRBD2. In germline, CDR1 is LGHNA, CDR2 YNFKEQ. The CDR3 is 16 amino acids. The ends lost 0 bases at V and 4 bases at J; junction bases unmatched: 5. The CDR3 coding sequence is TGTGCCAGCAGCCAAGAAGGTGCGGGAGGGCCAGATACGCAGTATTTT. It specifies CASSQEGAGGPDTQYF.

The gene calls are TRBV6-6 and TRBJ2-7; D is perhaps TRBD1 or TRBD2 (5 bases each). Between the trimmed V and J ends, which lost 5 bases and 3 bases, there was a span of 14 bases. Germline CDR1 and CDR2: MNHNY and SVGAGI (reference sequence). The CDR3 totals 14 residues. The CDR3 sequence is CASSKTGASYEQYF. For the CDR3, the DNA is TGTGCCAGCAGTAAGACCGGGGCCAGCTACGAGCAGTACTTC.

V gene TRBV27 combines with J gene TRBJ1-5; D not resolved. This CDR3 has 13 residues. Germline V CDR1 and CDR2: MNHEY, SMNVEV (reference sequence). The V end lost 2 bases, the J end lost 7 bases, and 9 bases lay between the germline ends. CDR3 sequence (DNA): TGTGCCAGCAGTTTAAGGTCCTCCCAGCCCCAGCATTTT. Amino acid sequence: CASSLRSSQPQHF.

The V and J genes are TRBV6-5 and TRBJ1-2, with D possibly being TRBD1 (6 bases). Germline CDR1 is MNHEY and CDR2 is SVGAGI. This CDR3 comprises 12 residues. V was trimmed by 7 bases and J by 7 bases, leaving 13 bases between them. Here the CDR3 reads CASKQGFSGYTF. CDR3 in DNA: TGTGCCAGCAAACAGGGTTTCAGTGGCTACACCTTC.

This chain links TRBV7-2 with TRBJ1-5; no reliable D call. V lost 2 bases to trimming and J lost 5 bases, with 13 bases between them. The CDR3 spans 15 residues. CDR1 and CDR2 (germline): SGHTA, FQGNSA. The CDR3, as DNA: TGTGCCAGCAGCTTATTCTGGGATTCAGATCAGCCCCAGCATTTT. Translation: CASSLFWDSDQPQHF. The full variable domain, its missing parts supplied by reference TRBV7-2 and TRBJ1-5, is GAGVSQSPSNKVTEKGKDVELRCDPISGHTALYWYRQSLGQGLEFLIYFQGNSAPDKSGLPSDRFSAERTGGSVSTLTIQRTQQEDSAVYLCASSLFWDSDQPQHFGDGTRLSIL.

The gene calls are TRBV7-8 and TRBJ2-3, with a possible D match to TRBD2 (5 bases). From germline, CDR1 is SGHVS and CDR2 FQNEAQ. The germline V and J ends were trimmed by 6 bases and 2 bases, with 15 bases remaining between them. The CDR3 contains 15 residues. CDR3 bases: TGTGCCAGCAGGTCCAAACTAGGAATCACAGATACGCAGTATTTT. Its protein is CASRSKLGITDTQYF.

The genes are TRBV7-2 and TRBJ1-3; 12 bases line up with TRBD1. This CDR3 spans 14 amino acids. With V trimmed by 5 bases and J by 9 bases, 5 bases remained unmatched. The germline CDR1 and CDR2 sequences are SGHTA and FQGNSA. DNA of the CDR3: TGTGCCAGCAGCCAAGGGACAGGGGGCGTCACCATATATTTT. It translates to CASSQGTGGVTIYF.

This clone has only a few counts. This chain connects TRBV10-3 to TRBJ1-1; D ambiguous. Germline V gene sequence: CDR1 ENHRY, CDR2 SYGVKD. Trimming cost V 3 bases and J 0 bases, with 8 bases left between them. The length of the CDR3 is 14 residues. CDR3 sequence (DNA): TGTGCCATCAGTGAACCGGGGTTGAACACTGAAGCTTTCTTT. Translated, it gives CAISEPGLNTEAFF.

The chain joins TRBV4-1 to TRBJ1-4; tentatively, D is TRBD1 (5 bases). Deletions cut 4 bases from V and 3 bases from J, with 21 bases between. The CDR3 covers 18 residues. The germline V gene has CDR1 MGHRA and CDR2 YSYEKL. The chain's CDR3 is CASSRAPWTRGANEKLFF. CDR3 DNA sequence: TGCGCCAGCAGCCGAGCCCCGTGGACCCGGGGGGCTAATGAAAAACTGTTTTTT.

The CDR3 DNA sequence: TGCGCCAGCAGCCAAGAATCGGGAGTTTGGGGGGTTGAAGCTTTCTTT. Translated: CASSQESGVWGVEAFF. This chain joins TRBV4-1 and TRBJ1-1; weak D call: TRBD1 (5 bases). From germline, CDR1 is MGHRA and CDR2 YSYEKL. The V end lost 0 bases, the J end lost 7 bases, and 18 bases lay between the germline ends. This CDR3 spans 16 amino acids.

The V and J genes are TRBV28 and TRBJ1-2; D possibly corresponds to TRBD1 (6 bases). Trimming pared 7 bases from V and 6 bases from J, leaving 15 bases between. CDR3 length: 13 amino acids. Germline V gives CDR1 MDHEN, CDR2 SYDVKM. The CDR3 sequence is CASIGRGAHGYTF. CDR3 in DNA: TGTGCCAGCATTGGTCGGGGGGCCCATGGCTACACCTTC.

The V gene is TRBV6-5, the J gene TRBJ2-1; 7 bases match TRBD1. The germline CDR1 and CDR2 sequences are MNHEY and SVGAGI. CDR3 length: 14 amino acids. J lost 9 bases, V lost 0 bases, and 5 bases had no gene match. This CDR3 reads CASSYSRGRLEQFF. Written as DNA, the CDR3 is TGTGCCAGCAGTTACTCGAGGGGGCGGCTTGAGCAGTTCTTC.

The J gene is TRBJ1-5, the V gene TRBV28, with a weak D call TRBD1 (5 bases). Trimming took 4 bases from V and 7 from J, leaving 14 bases between them. The CDR3 has 14 amino acids. Germline V gene lookup returns CDR1 MDHEN and CDR2 SYDVKM. For the CDR3, the DNA is TGTGCCAGCAGTTATAGGGGCCCCGTCCAGCCCCAGCATTTT. Encoded protein: CASSYRGPVQPQHF.

The V gene is TRBV4-2, the J gene TRBJ2-7; tentative D call: TRBD2 (6 bases). The germline V gene encodes CDR1 LGHNA and CDR2 YNFKEQ. V shed 1 base and J shed 6 bases, with 13 bases lying between them. This CDR3 contains 14 residues. This CDR3 reads CASSQGFGGFEQYF. The CDR3 DNA sequence: TGTGCCAGCAGCCAAGGATTCGGGGGTTTCGAGCAGTACTTC.

The V gene is TRBV5-6, the J gene TRBJ1-2; D remains ambiguous. The V and J ends lost 1 base and 7 bases respectively, with 14 bases between them. The CDR3 has 14 residues. CDR1 and CDR2 (germline): SGHDT, YYEEEE. CDR3 in DNA: TGTGCCAGCAGCTTGTCTTCTCAGCCCACTGGCTACACCTTC. This codes for CASSLSSQPTGYTF.

The J gene is TRBJ2-1, the V gene TRBV4-3; the match to TRBD1 covers 10 bases. Germline CDR1 is LGHNA and CDR2 is YSLEER. The CDR3 totals 15 residues. V was clipped by 5 bases and J by 7 bases; unmatched bases: 8. CDR3 nucleotide sequence: TGCGCCAGCAGCTCCAAGTGGGACAGGGGAAATGAGCAGTTCTTC. Translation gives CASSSKWDRGNEQFF.

This clone occurred a few times. The chain recombines TRBV30 with TRBJ2-7; D may match TRBD1 or TRBD2 (6 bases each). V shed 4 bases and J shed 6 bases, with 13 bases lying between them. The V gene's germline CDR1 is GTSNPN and CDR2 SVGIG (reference sequence). The CDR3 totals 12 residues. The CDR3 is CAWTIGGREQYF. The CDR3 coding sequence is TGTGCCTGGACCATAGGGGGGCGCGAGCAGTACTTC.

The genes are TRBV18 and TRBJ2-1; 7 bases map to TRBD2. Germline trimming cut 5 bases from V and 0 bases from J; bases unmatched to any gene: 13. Germline V gene data show CDR1 as KGHSH and CDR2 as LQKENI. CDR3 length equals 18 residues. The CDR3 sequence: CASSWATSAQSSYNEQFF. The CDR3 region has the DNA TGTGCCAGCTCATGGGCAACTAGCGCCCAGAGCTCCTACAATGAGCAGTTCTTC.

The gene calls are TRBV5-1 and TRBJ2-7, with D perhaps matching TRBD1 or TRBD2 (6 bases each). Germline CDR1 and CDR2: SGHRS and YFSETQ. CDR3 size: 11 residues. Trimming cost V 8 bases and J 6 bases, with 12 bases left between them. The CDR3 DNA reads as TGCGCCAGTGGGGGGACACGCGAGCAGTACTTC. It translates to CASGGTREQYF.

V is TRBV5-6 and J is TRBJ1-1, with D tentatively TRBD1 (6 bases). Trimming cost V 2 bases and J 2 bases, with 16 bases left between them. From germline, CDR1 is SGHDT and CDR2 YYEEEE. This CDR3 has 16 residues. The CDR3 spells CASSFQPGTFNTEAFF. Written as DNA, the CDR3 is TGTGCCAGCAGCTTCCAACCGGGGACATTCAACACTGAAGCTTTCTTT.

The chain links TRBV5-1 to TRBJ1-3; D is uncertain. Between the trimmed V and J ends, which lost 0 bases and 0 bases, there was a span of 7 bases. In germline, CDR1 is SGHRS, CDR2 YFSETQ. The CDR3 covers 15 residues. CDR3: CASSLGTSSGNTIYF. The CDR3 coding sequence is TGCGCCAGCAGCTTGGGTACAAGCTCTGGAAACACCATATATTTT.

The CDR3 region is CASSLVSGSVPYNEQFF. CDR3 nucleotides: TGTGCCAGCAGCTTGGTCAGCGGGAGTGTGCCGTACAATGAGCAGTTCTTC. The chain uses TRBV11-3 and TRBJ2-1; 8 bases are a match to TRBD2. The trim removed 3 bases at V and 4 bases at J, leaving 11 bases unmatched. Germline V CDR1 and CDR2: SGHNT, YENEEA. The CDR3 extends over 17 amino acids.

In DNA, the CDR3 is TGTGCCTGGAGTAGCAGGGAAATTGGGATCTTGGATGAGCAGTTCTTC. Translating it yields CAWSSREIGILDEQFF. The J gene is TRBJ2-1, the V gene TRBV30; the D gene is possibly TRBD1 (5 bases). The germline V gene has CDR1 GTSNPN and CDR2 SVGIG (reference sequence). The V end lost 2 bases, the J end lost 8 bases, and 22 bases lay between the germline ends. This CDR3 is 16 amino acids long.

The gene calls are TRBV11-2 and TRBJ1-2; D remains unclear. Germline V CDR1 and CDR2: SGHAT, FQNNGV. The CDR3 spans 13 residues. V was trimmed by 0 bases and J by 3 bases, leaving 5 bases between them. The CDR3 protein is CASSLEADYGYTF. The CDR3 DNA reads as TGTGCCAGCAGCTTAGAGGCCGACTATGGCTACACCTTC.

The genes are TRBV9 and TRBJ2-2, with D possibly TRBD2 on 6 matching bases. The length of the CDR3 is 16 residues. CDR1 SGDLS and CDR2 YYNGEE come from the germline V gene. The ends were cut back, 3 bases at V and 2 bases at J, with 14 bases in the middle. In DNA form, the CDR3 reads TGTGCCAGCAGCGCCGTCGGGAGTTTAAACACCGGGGAGCTGTTTTTT. Translating gives CASSAVGSLNTGELFF. Complete variable domain (other parts from reference TRBV9 and TRBJ2-2): DSGVTQTPKHLITATGQRVTLRCSPRSGDLSVYWYQQSLDQGLQFLIQYYNGEERAKGNILERFSAQQFPDLHSELNLSSLELGDSALYFCASSAVGSLNTGELFFGEGSRLTVL.

This chain connects TRBV7-7 to TRBJ2-3, with 10 positions matching TRBD2. The CDR3 covers 16 residues. Looked up from germline, CDR1 is SSHAT and CDR2 is FNYEAQ (reference sequence). The junction had 6 bases not matched to a gene; V was cut back by 4 bases and J by 2 bases. The CDR3 DNA sequence: TGTGCCAGCAGCTCAATAGCGGGAGGCGCCACAGATACGCAGTATTTT. Its protein product is CASSSIAGGATDTQYF.